A selection of T cell receptor beta chains follows, all from one sample in a study of blood T cells in healthy people across ages. Each CDR3 protein gets one entry after TCRdb re-called the 5' RACE reads with MiXCR. Among around 1.5 million distinct CDR3 sequences, roughly 40% were seen once, and the ten largest hold 7.9%. The material sequenced was blood. All receptors derive from a woman between 18 and 29 years old in good health. The CDR3 runs from the conserved cysteine through the conserved F or W. A D gene is named only where the DNA matches it firmly. For some rows the clone size is stated as once, few or many, or as a class when expanded; others skip it.

j_call d_call clone_size v_call cdr3_aa cdr3_nt
TRBJ1-2 . . TRBV11-2 CASSLGTATYGYTF TGTGCCAGCAGCTTAGGGACAGCCACCTATGGCTACACCTTC
TRBJ1-2 . . TRBV7-9 CASSLGDPRDKDGYTF TGTGCCAGCAGCTTAGGGGACCCTCGGGACAAAGATGGCTACACCTTC
TRBJ1-5 . . TRBV4-1 CASRDPKSNQPQHF TGCGCCAGCCGCGATCCCAAGAGCAATCAGCCCCAGCATTTT
TRBJ1-3 . . TRBV29-1 CSVVRAGAGNTIYF TGCAGCGTTGTCCGTGCGGGAGCTGGAAACACCATATATTTT
TRBJ2-5 TRBD2 many TRBV5-1 CASSSLIAGQETQYF TGCGCCAGCAGCTCACTCATAGCGGGACAAGAGACCCAGTACTTC
TRBJ1-6 TRBD1 few TRBV7-2 CASSRDSLNSPLHF TGTGCCAGCAGCAGGGACAGTCTCAATTCACCCCTCCACTTT
TRBJ1-2 . few TRBV20-1 CSARGGANYGYTF TGCAGTGCTAGAGGGGGAGCTAACTATGGCTACACCTTC
TRBJ2-1 . . TRBV7-9 CASSFSETQFF TGTGCCAGCAGCTTCTCTGAGACCCAGTTCTTC
TRBJ2-7 TRBD2 once TRBV20-1 CSARDPTSGGDEQYF TGCAGTGCTAGAGATCCCACTAGCGGGGGCGACGAGCAGTACTTC
TRBJ2-7 . few TRBV21-1 CASSKARDRENEQYF TGTGCCAGCAGCAAAGCTCGGGACAGGGAAAACGAGCAGTACTTC
TRBJ2-6 TRBD1 . TRBV5-6 CASSYLMTGGGSGANVLTF TGTGCCAGCAGCTATCTAATGACAGGGGGGGGCTCTGGGGCCAACGTCCTGACTTTC
TRBJ2-7 . . TRBV2 CASSGLGTEQYF TGTGCCAGCAGTGGGTTGGGGACCGAGCAGTACTTC
TRBJ2-5 . many TRBV20-1 CSARDLGQETQYF TGCAGTGCTAGAGATTTGGGACAAGAGACCCAGTACTTC
TRBJ2-3 . . TRBV25-1 CASSDPLRERQTDTQYF TGTGCCAGCAGTGACCCCCTCCGCGAAAGGCAGACAGATACGCAGTATTTT
TRBJ2-7 TRBD2 . TRBV27 CASSSRSGGPPGQYF TGTGCCAGCAGTTCTCGTAGCGGGGGTCCGCCGGGGCAGTACTTC
TRBJ2-7 TRBD2 . TRBV5-1 CASSVGTTSTSEQYF TGCGCCAGCAGCGTCGGGACTACTAGCACCTCCGAGCAGTACTTC
TRBJ2-1 . . TRBV7-9 CASSLQGVAGDEQFF TGTGCCAGCAGCTTACAAGGGGTGGCCGGGGATGAGCAGTTCTTC
TRBJ2-7 TRBD1 few TRBV6-5 CASSNPGQGTYEQYF TGTGCCAGCAGTAACCCCGGACAGGGAACCTACGAGCAGTACTTC
TRBJ1-5 . . TRBV6-6 CASSRQETQPQHF TGTGCCAGCAGTCGGCAGGAGACTCAGCCCCAGCATTTT
TRBJ2-3 . few TRBV3-1 CASSPPHWAGFTDTQYF TGTGCCAGCAGCCCCCCACACTGGGCGGGATTCACAGATACGCAGTATTTT
TRBJ2-7 . . TRBV7-8 CASSLSRKVDGRASYEQYF TGTGCCAGCAGCTTGTCCCGAAAGGTTGACGGCAGGGCCTCCTACGAGCAGTACTTC
TRBJ1-2 . few TRBV5-1 CASSPVGTRANYGYTF TGCGCCAGCAGCCCCGTCGGGACACGGGCTAACTATGGCTACACCTTC
TRBJ2-3 . . TRBV6-5 CATQNRGGDTQYF TGTGCCACCCAAAACAGGGGGGGAGATACGCAGTATTTT
TRBJ2-7 . . TRBV27 CASSFDRESYNEQYF TGTGCCAGCAGTTTCGATAGGGAATCCTACAATGAGCAGTACTTC
TRBJ2-7 . . TRBV20-1 CSALNRDSSYEQYF TGCAGTGCGCTTAACAGGGACTCCTCCTACGAGCAGTACTTC
TRBJ1-1 . once TRBV12-3/TRBV12-4 CASRIQGQRNAEAFF TGTGCCAGCAGGATACAGGGTCAAAGGAACGCTGAAGCTTTCTTT
TRBJ2-3 . . TRBV27 CASSLIFTDTQYF TGTGCCAGCAGTTTAATTTTCACAGATACGCAGTATTTT
TRBJ2-1 TRBD2 few TRBV7-3 CASSPQGLENNEQFF TGTGCCAGCAGCCCCCAGGGACTAGAAAACAATGAGCAGTTCTTC
TRBJ2-1 TRBD2 few TRBV20-1 CSASRLAQINEQFF TGCAGTGCCAGCCGACTAGCCCAAATCAATGAGCAGTTCTTC
TRBJ2-5 TRBD1 . TRBV12-3/TRBV12-4 CASRQDRGRETQYF TGTGCCAGCAGGCAGGACAGGGGAAGAGAGACCCAGTACTTC
TRBJ2-7 . . TRBV7-2 CASSNQKGNDEQYF TGTGCCAGCAGCAACCAGAAGGGAAACGACGAGCAGTACTTC
TRBJ1-2 . . TRBV10-3 CAISGRRSYGYTF TGTGCCATCAGTGGGAGGAGGTCCTATGGCTACACCTTC
TRBJ2-4 . few TRBV6-6 CASSYQGRGEQYF TGTGCCAGCAGTTACCAGGGGAGGGGGGAGCAGTACTTC
TRBJ2-4 . . TRBV6-5 CASNTGLGKNIQYF TGTGCCAGCAATACAGGGTTAGGCAAAAACATTCAGTACTTC
TRBJ2-6 . . TRBV11-2 CASSETTGANVLTF TGTGCCAGCAGCGAAACAACTGGGGCCAACGTCCTGACTTTC
TRBJ2-7 . few TRBV7-2 CASSLAGTAAYEQYF TGTGCCAGCAGCTTAGCCGGGACTGCCGCCTACGAGCAGTACTTC
TRBJ1-2 . few TRBV12-5 CASGLTPAARDYGYTF TGTGCTAGTGGTTTGACCCCGGCGGCGCGCGACTATGGCTACACCTTC
TRBJ2-3 TRBD1 . TRBV5-1 CASSLGDRDADTQYF TGCGCCAGCAGCTTGGGGGACAGGGATGCGGATACGCAGTATTTT
TRBJ2-3 . . TRBV6-5 CASSVRNFDTQYF TGTGCCAGCAGTGTCAGGAACTTCGATACGCAGTATTTT
TRBJ1-5 . few TRBV2 CASSEALSNQPQHF TGTGCCAGCAGTGAAGCGCTTTCCAATCAGCCCCAGCATTTT
TRBJ2-1 TRBD2 few TRBV29-1 CSVDTSGRFYNEQFF TGCAGCGTTGACACTAGCGGGAGGTTCTACAATGAGCAGTTCTTC
TRBJ2-6 TRBD2 few TRBV4-1 CASSQGLAGVAGANVLTF TGCGCCAGCAGCCAAGGACTAGCGGGAGTAGCTGGGGCCAACGTCCTGACTTTC
TRBJ2-3 TRBD1 few TRBV5-1 CASSLNPGGRSDTQYF TGCGCCAGCAGCTTGAATCCAGGGGGCAGATCAGATACGCAGTATTTT
TRBJ1-1 . . TRBV29-1 CSVSPGNTEAFF TGCAGCGTTTCCCCAGGGAACACTGAAGCTTTCTTT
TRBJ1-2 . few TRBV6-1 CASTSGDYGYTF TGTGCCAGCACCTCGGGTGACTATGGCTACACCTTC
TRBJ1-4 . few TRBV27 CASSLLGTTNEKLFF TGTGCCAGCAGTTTATTAGGGACAACTAATGAAAAACTGTTTTTT
TRBJ1-1 . . TRBV5-6 CASSLEVGGEAFF TGTGCCAGCAGCTTGGAGGTAGGGGGTGAAGCTTTCTTT
TRBJ2-7 TRBD2 once TRBV2 CASTPSGRSYEQYF TGTGCCAGCACCCCTAGCGGGAGGTCCTACGAGCAGTACTTC
TRBJ1-1 . few TRBV12-3/TRBV12-4 CASSPAPLPEAFF TGTGCCAGCAGTCCCGCCCCGCTCCCTGAAGCTTTCTTT
TRBJ1-3 . once TRBV27 CASSIQGSGNTIYF TGTGCCAGCAGTATTCAGGGCTCTGGAAACACCATATATTTT
TRBJ1-6 . few TRBV5-5 CASRFPGGGNSPLHF TGTGCCAGCAGGTTTCCTGGGGGAGGAAATTCACCCCTCCACTTT
TRBJ2-5 TRBD1 . TRBV2 CASRKDRSETQYF TGTGCCAGCAGAAAGGACAGGTCTGAGACCCAGTACTTC
TRBJ1-6 . few TRBV6-5 CASTIYRGRSPLHF TGTGCCAGCACCATCTACCGGGGGAGATCACCCCTCCACTTT
TRBJ2-3 . . TRBV30 CAWSVGDMDTQYF TGTGCCTGGAGTGTAGGGGATATGGATACGCAGTATTTT